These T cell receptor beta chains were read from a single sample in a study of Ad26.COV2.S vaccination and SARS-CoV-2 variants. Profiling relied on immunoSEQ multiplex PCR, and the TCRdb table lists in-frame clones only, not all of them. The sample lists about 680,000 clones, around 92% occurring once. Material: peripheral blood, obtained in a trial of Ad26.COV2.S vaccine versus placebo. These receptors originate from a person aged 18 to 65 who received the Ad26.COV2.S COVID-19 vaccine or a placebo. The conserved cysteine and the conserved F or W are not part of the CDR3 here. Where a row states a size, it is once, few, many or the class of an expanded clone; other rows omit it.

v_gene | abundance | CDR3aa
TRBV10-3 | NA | AISLMDPYNSPLH
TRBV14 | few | ASSQSEGRQPRWTEAF
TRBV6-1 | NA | ASSEGLAGAKNIQY
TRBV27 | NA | ASSSKGYT
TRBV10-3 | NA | AIRGTSGEETQY
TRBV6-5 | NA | ASGRVAYNSPLH
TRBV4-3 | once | ASSQGVYRNTEAF
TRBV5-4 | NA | ASSQEFMNTEAF
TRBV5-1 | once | ASSSGTGIELNTGELF
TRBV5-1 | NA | ASRLGVAGGNEQF
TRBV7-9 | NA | ASSLQENTEAF
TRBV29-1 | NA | SVQGDNQPQH
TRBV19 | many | ASSITLAGSKF
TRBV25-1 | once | ASRPDSYRGYT
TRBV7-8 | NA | ASSPETDGETQY
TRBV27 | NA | ASSYGGQGNTEAF
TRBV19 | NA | ASRPTSGGAGGELF
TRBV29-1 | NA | SAPGPFKAF
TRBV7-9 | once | ASSQSPGSTYGYT
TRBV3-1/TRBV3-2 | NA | ASSQELAEVWDTQY
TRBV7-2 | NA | ASSSIPTRLNTEAF
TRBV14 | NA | ASSQYRGSGANVLT
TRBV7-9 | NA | ASSLDGKTQY
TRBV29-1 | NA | SVAGLAGVISIADSYNEQF
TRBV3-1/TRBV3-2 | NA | ASSQGTSADTQY
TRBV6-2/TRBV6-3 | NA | ASSPTSGQETQY
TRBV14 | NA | ASSQEAGRGYGYT
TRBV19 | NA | ASSIGNRGRKVGNQPQH
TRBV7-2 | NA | ASSLRQGATEAF
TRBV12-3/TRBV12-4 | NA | ASTENPGSPLH
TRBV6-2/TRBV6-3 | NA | ASSPTGGAAGKNIQY
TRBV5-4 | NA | ASSLDRGLYGYT
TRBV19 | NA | ASSLIGYQPQH
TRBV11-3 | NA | ASSPTLAETYEQY
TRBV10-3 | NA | AIRLGGDSPLH